The rows below give T cell receptor beta chains drawn from one sample of a study of OX40 agonist ivuxolimab in advanced cancers. Repertoires were generated with immunoSEQ multiplex PCR, while TCRdb's copy carries only in-frame clones and drops some. The data hold some 68,000 clones, with 70% to 90% observed a single time. The source was CD4+ or CD8+ T cells sorted from blood, collected in a trial of the OX40 agonist ivuxolimab. The origin of the receptors is an adult with an advanced solid tumor such as melanoma, head and neck, liver or kidney cancer. Both conserved end residues are trimmed from each CDR3.

v_call	j_call	cdr3_aa
TRBV5-7	TRBJ1-1	ASSRYSTEAF
TRBV2	TRBJ2-5	ASSSGGPIRETQY
TRBV7-9	TRBJ2-3	ASGTSVSTDTQY
TRBV5-4	TRBJ2-3	ASSDAGITDTQY
TRBV5-6	TRBJ2-1	ASSYMSGYNEQF
TRBV5-4	TRBJ1-3	ASSPATGNTIY
TRBV7-8	TRBJ2-7	ASSPGGRFYEQY
TRBV7-9	TRBJ1-2	ASSQTGSDGYT
TRBV7-2	TRBJ1-2	ASSLARGNYGYT
TRBV7-2	TRBJ2-7	ASSLAGPGAYEQY
TRBV7-2	TRBJ1-1	ASSTHGQQNTEAF
TRBV7-3	TRBJ2-7	ASSTGTSGGPGEQY
TRBV6-5	TRBJ2-2	ASSTSERLTGELF
TRBV28	TRBJ2-3	ASSGERLAGADTQY
TRBV9	TRBJ1-3	ASSVEGNSGNTIY
TRBV7-2	TRBJ2-1	ASSLAEVTSGRSEQF
TRBV30	TRBJ1-1	AWTSRGTEAF
TRBV5-4	TRBJ2-2	ASSSGTSGRLTGELF
TRBV10-3	TRBJ1-2	AISESQGDGDGYT
TRBV9	TRBJ2-2	ASSLRLAGDVTGELF
TRBV28	TRBJ2-1	ASSLSGRYNEQF
TRBV28	TRBJ1-5	ASSSRDGGSDQPQH
TRBV28	TRBJ1-5	ASRDDRVNQPQH
TRBV14	TRBJ2-1	ASSQDGGAIYNEQF
TRBV2	TRBJ1-3	ASMSGERNTIY
TRBV6-6	TRBJ2-5	ASSARGGETQY
TRBV11-2	TRBJ2-3	ASSFSGVGTDTQY
TRBV7-9	TRBJ1-2	ASGQGDYGYT
TRBV4-1	TRBJ1-2	ASSQGLTFGEPKHNYGYT
TRBV9	TRBJ2-3	ASSRDYGLTDTQY
TRBV18	TRBJ2-2	ASSPAGTGGTGELF
TRBV19	TRBJ2-6	ASSIGGASGANVLT
TRBV10-1	TRBJ2-2	ASSPGLPTNTGELF
TRBV5-1	TRBJ1-6	ASSESQGSPLH
TRBV28	TRBJ1-1	ASSFRGQPNTEAF
TRBV7-2	TRBJ2-7	ASSRDTYEQY
TRBV7-3	TRBJ2-3	ASRQAGPPADTQY
TRBV14	TRBJ2-1	ASSQGRSGSSRGEQF
TRBV29-1	TRBJ1-1	SVQGARDTEAF
TRBV7-2	TRBJ1-1	ASSLAGQGARTEAF
TRBV7-2	TRBJ1-1	ASSYHRGTEAF
TRBV6-5	TRBJ2-7	ASRVGTAYEQY
TRBV2	TRBJ1-6	ASNVQGWNSPLH
TRBV7-2	TRBJ2-3	ASSLVASSDTQY
TRBV14	TRBJ2-3	ASSQRGTSGTGNTDTQY
TRBV14	TRBJ2-3	ASSPRTSTDTQY
TRBV25-1	TRBJ2-5	ASSGGVQETQY
TRBV5-8	TRBJ2-5	ASSPRTGGETQY
TRBV28	TRBJ2-2	ASSPHPGTSNTGELF
TRBV19	TRBJ2-2	ASSVDRGTGELF
TRBV4-3	TRBJ1-4	ASSQERDRFNELF
TRBV6-5	TRBJ1-2	ATSGATNYGYT
TRBV11-2	TRBJ2-7	ASSPGPFGDYEQY
TRBV5-1	TRBJ2-7	ASSLTESSGGEQY
TRBV6-1	TRBJ2-7	ASSLGDEQY